Shown below are 29 T cell receptor beta chains from a single sample sequenced in a study of shared clonotypes between healthy human individuals. The data were produced by immunoSEQ multiplex PCR, yet TCRdb's version contains in-frame clones alone and is incomplete. The sample lists approximately 640,000 clones, 72% seen once, with under 2% in the top ten. Sequencing was done on a sample of memory CD4+ T cells sorted from blood. The subset: CD45RA-negative fraction. These receptors were taken from a woman in her twenties or thirties in good health.

At least ten counts were recorded for this clone. The J gene is TRBJ2-7, the V gene TRBV19; unclear D gene. Trimming removed 5 bases at V and 3 bases at J, with 17 bases between. The germline V gene has CDR1 LNHDA and CDR2 SQIVND (reference sequence). CDR3 length: 15 amino acids. The CDR3 protein is CASSRTYPVLYEQYF. The CDR3 bases are TGTGCCAGTAGTCGGACGTACCCAGTACTCTACGAGCAGTACTTC.

The rearrangement joins TRBV30 to TRBJ2-5; the match to TRBD2 covers 8 bases. The end of the DNA fits TRBJ2-7 better, so the J call may be wrong. The CDR3 extends over 14 amino acids. Germline loops: CDR1 GTSNPN, CDR2 SVGIG (reference sequence). CDR3 sequence (DNA): TGTGCCTGGAATAAGGGACTAGATCCTTACGAGCAGTACTTC. This gives the protein CAWNKGLDPYEQYF.

The V call is TRBV29-1, the J call TRBJ1-3; unclear D gene. CDR3 length: 12 amino acids. Germline loops: CDR1 SQVTM, CDR2 ANQGSEA. The V end lost 2 bases, the J end lost 2 bases, and 4 bases lay between the germline ends. DNA of the CDR3: TGCAGCGTTGAATCGACTGGAAACACCATATATTTT. Translating gives CSVESTGNTIYF.

The chain joins TRBV27 to TRBJ1-5; no definite D call. This CDR3 contains 15 residues. Germline CDR1 reads MNHEY; CDR2 reads SMNVEV (reference sequence). V lost 3 bases to trimming and J lost 4 bases, with 13 bases between them. The DNA for the CDR3 is TGTGCCAGCAGTTTCACACGGGGTGAAAATCAGCCCCAGCATTTT. Its protein is CASSFTRGENQPQHF.

The chain is built from TRBV19 and TRBJ1-2; D is possibly TRBD1 (5 bases). This CDR3 contains 15 residues. V lost 3 bases to trimming and J lost 0 bases, with 11 bases between them. CDR1 LNHDA and CDR2 SQIVND come from the germline V gene (reference sequence). The CDR3 bases are TGTGCCAGTAGTATCACAGGAACGACTAACTATGGCTACACCTTC. This codes for CASSITGTTNYGYTF.

The chain uses TRBV10-3 and TRBJ2-1; no reliable D call. Germline V CDR1 and CDR2: ENHRY, SYGVKD. The CDR3 is 14 amino acids. The V and J ends lost 2 bases and 5 bases respectively, with 10 bases between them. CDR3: CAISEGPRNNEQFF. The CDR3 nucleotides read TGTGCCATCAGTGAGGGTCCCAGAAACAATGAGCAGTTCTTC.

The V and J genes are TRBV28 and TRBJ2-3; 11 bases fit TRBD2. Germline-derived CDR1 and CDR2 are MDHEN and SYDVKM. The V and J ends lost 4 bases and 6 bases, in that order; junction bases with no gene match: 12. The CDR3 runs 17 residues. CDR3 loop: CASSSTLAGGPSDTQYF. CDR3 sequence (DNA): TGTGCCAGCAGTTCCACTTTAGCGGGAGGGCCCTCGGATACGCAGTATTTT.

A single count supports this clone. The chain carries TRBV5-1 and TRBJ2-4; D not resolved. Per the germline V gene, CDR1 is SGHRS and CDR2 is YFSETQ. There are 14 residues in the CDR3. V lost 0 bases to trimming and J lost 5 bases, with 9 bases between them. As DNA, the CDR3 is TGCGCCAGCAGCTTGGAAAGGGCAGAAAACATTCAGTACTTC. Protein product: CASSLERAENIQYF.

On this clone: In the same sample, other DNA sequences code for this CDR3. The chain has TRBV4-1 and TRBJ2-2; D not resolved. The CDR3 extends over 14 amino acids. The germline CDR1 and CDR2 sequences are MGHRA and YSYEKL. V lost 1 base and J lost 4, with 7 bases in between. The CDR3 DNA sequence: TGCGCCAGCAGCCAAGCGCTCCTCACCGGGGAGCTGTTTTTT. It yields the protein CASSQALLTGELFF.

The CDR3 protein is CASSSLQGGSYEQYF. The DNA for the CDR3 is TGTGCCAGCAGTTCCTTACAGGGGGGAAGCTACGAGCAGTACTTC. This chain links TRBV28 with TRBJ2-7, with 8 nucleotides matching TRBD1. V lost 4 bases, J lost 3 bases, and 8 bases stayed unmatched. CDR1 is MDHEN and CDR2 is SYDVKM in the germline V gene. The CDR3 is 15 amino acids.

The rearrangement joins TRBV27 to TRBJ2-6; the D gene is possibly TRBD1 (6 bases). V was clipped by 6 bases and J by 0 bases, with 12 bases between them. The germline V gene encodes CDR1 MNHEY and CDR2 SMNVEV (reference sequence). This CDR3 contains 16 residues. The CDR3 coding sequence is TGTGCCAGCAGACTAATAGGGGGCTCTGGGGCCAACGTCCTGACTTTC. It specifies CASRLIGGSGANVLTF.

The rearrangement uses TRBV15 and TRBJ2-1, with D tentatively TRBD1 (5 bases). The germline V and J ends were trimmed by 0 bases and 10 bases, with 16 bases remaining between them. The CDR3 consists of 15 residues. Per the germline V gene, CDR1 is LNHNV and CDR2 is YYDKDF (reference sequence). Here the CDR3 DNA reads TGTGCCACCAGCAGAGATCTTGGTTGGGGCGGCGAGCAGTTCTTC. This codes for CATSRDLGWGGEQFF.

Concerning this clone: Different DNA sequences within this sample yield the same CDR3. The chain combines TRBV7-2 with TRBJ2-3; D gene ambiguous. The germline CDR1 and CDR2 sequences are SGHTA and FQGNSA. The CDR3 is 14 amino acids. The V end was cut by 0 bases, the J end by 2 bases, with 6 bases between. CDR3 in amino acids: CASSLAANTDTQYF. The CDR3 region has the DNA TGTGCCAGCAGCTTAGCAGCCAACACAGATACGCAGTATTTT.

This sequence joins TRBV6-5 and TRBJ1-3; D not resolved. The CDR3 has 16 residues. Trimming left V 0 bases short and J 4 bases short, with 13 bases between. Looked up from germline, CDR1 is MNHEY and CDR2 is SVGAGI. The CDR3 region is CASSYSSGVRGNTIYF. DNA for the CDR3: TGTGCCAGCAGTTACTCGTCCGGGGTGCGCGGAAACACCATATATTTT.

Only a few counts were recorded for this clone. The chain couples TRBV10-2 to TRBJ2-7; D not resolved. Germline assignment: CDR1 WSHSY and CDR2 SAAADI. This CDR3 region has 14 residues. Trimming stripped 5 bases from V and 3 bases from J, with 14 bases between. This CDR3 is CASSLNVKNYEQYF. The CDR3 nucleotides read TGCGCCAGCAGTCTGAACGTAAAAAACTACGAGCAGTACTTC.

The V gene is TRBV19, the J gene TRBJ2-2; TRBD2 agrees at 8 bases. This CDR3 comprises 16 residues. The germline CDR1 and CDR2 sequences are LNHDA and SQIVND (reference sequence). Germline trimming cut 8 bases from V and 4 bases from J; bases unmatched to any gene: 12. The CDR3 loop reads CASGGAAGGRTGELFF. Here the CDR3 DNA reads TGTGCCAGTGGGGGTGCGGCGGGAGGACGCACCGGGGAGCTGTTTTTT.

V and J are TRBV28 and TRBJ2-6; D possibly corresponds to TRBD2 (5 bases). The CDR3 extends over 18 amino acids. CDR1 is MDHEN, CDR2 SYDVKM, per germline. Trimming removed 5 bases at V and 0 bases at J, with 17 bases between. CDR3 amino acids: CASSTRLGRHSGANVLTF. CDR3 nucleotides: TGTGCCAGCAGTACTAGACTCGGACGGCACTCTGGGGCCAACGTCCTGACTTTC.

This clone appeared a single time. V usage is TRBV7-9 and J usage is TRBJ2-5; the D gene is possibly TRBD1 (6 bases). Trimming took off 5 bases at V and 2 bases at J, with 15 bases between the two ends. CDR1 SEHNR and CDR2 FQNEAQ come from the germline V gene (reference sequence). This CDR3 is 15 amino acids long. The CDR3 region is CASSIPRDTQETQYF. The CDR3 DNA reads as TGTGCCAGCAGCATCCCCCGGGACACACAAGAGACCCAGTACTTC.

The chain links TRBV2 to TRBJ2-7; D might be TRBD1 (5 bases). The V and J ends lost 0 bases and 6 bases respectively, with 9 bases between them. The germline gives CDR1 SNHLY, CDR2 FYNNEI. The CDR3 totals 13 residues. CDR3 sequence reads: CASSEARRGEQYF. The CDR3, as DNA: TGTGCCAGCAGTGAAGCGCGTAGGGGCGAGCAGTACTTC.

This clone was seen a few times. V and J are TRBV5-6 and TRBJ1-1; 10 nucleotides agree with TRBD1. The length of the CDR3 is 14 residues. CDR1 SGHDT and CDR2 YYEEEE come from the germline V gene. With V trimmed by 2 bases and J by 4 bases, 2 bases remained unmatched. The DNA for the CDR3 is TGTGCCAGCAGCTTTGGGGACAGGGGCACTGAAGCTTTCTTT. Its translation: CASSFGDRGTEAFF.

This chain connects TRBV2 to TRBJ1-4; D call uncertain. CDR3 length: 12 residues. The germline CDR1 and CDR2 sequences are SNHLY and FYNNEI. Between the trimmed V and J ends, which lost 2 bases and 12 bases, there was a span of 10 bases. The CDR3 spells CASSENAEELFF. The CDR3 DNA follows: TGTGCCAGCAGTGAAAACGCGGAAGAACTGTTTTTT.

This clone has a handful of counts. CDR3 region: CASSADIPYEQYF. CDR3 nucleotides: TGTGCCAGCAGTGCGGACATTCCCTACGAGCAGTACTTC. The chain uses TRBV28 and TRBJ2-7; D is perhaps TRBD1 (5 bases). Trimming pared 5 bases from V and 2 bases from J, leaving 10 bases between. This CDR3 spans 13 amino acids. CDR1 and CDR2 (germline): MDHEN, SYDVKM.

This clone showed up just a few times. The CDR3 loop is CASSRREADPKSYEQYF. The CDR3 DNA is TGTGCCAGCTCACGGCGGGAGGCCGACCCTAAATCATACGAGCAGTACTTC. V gene TRBV18 combines with J gene TRBJ2-7; 8 bases align to TRBD2. Germline V gene lookup returns CDR1 KGHSH and CDR2 LQKENI. V lost 4 bases and J lost 4; bases outside the gene matches: 15. This CDR3 is built from 17 residues.

The V call is TRBV5-4, the J call TRBJ2-7; 7 bases are shared with TRBD2. Germline CDR1 SGHNT, CDR2 YYREEE (reference sequence). The trim removed 4 bases at V and 5 bases at J, leaving 18 bases unmatched. The CDR3 has 17 amino acids. The CDR3 DNA is TGTGCCAGCAGCCTTACCGGGCGCGGGAGACTTACCAACGAGCAGTACTTC. It is translated as CASSLTGRGRLTNEQYF.

The chain is built from TRBV2 and TRBJ2-7; 13 bases map to TRBD2. CDR3 length equals 13 residues. Germline assignment: CDR1 SNHLY and CDR2 FYNNEI. V dropped 11 bases and J dropped 5; count of bases not matched to a gene: 6. The CDR3: CACGLAGEDEQYF. The DNA for the CDR3 is TGTGCCTGTGGACTAGCGGGAGAAGACGAGCAGTACTTC.

The chain couples TRBV28 to TRBJ2-7, with 9 bases lining up with TRBD2. Germline CDR1 and CDR2: MDHEN and SYDVKM. The trim removed 7 bases at V and 0 bases at J, leaving 13 bases unmatched. The length of the CDR3 is 17 residues. The CDR3 DNA follows: TGTGCCAGCAAACCGTCTCTAGCGGGACTTTTCTCCTACGAGCAGTACTTC. Amino acid sequence: CASKPSLAGLFSYEQYF.

The chain recombines TRBV19 with TRBJ2-7; 10 bases line up with TRBD2. V gave up 4 bases and J gave up 0 bases; unmatched junction bases: 6. The CDR3 extends over 16 amino acids. The V gene's germline CDR1 is LNHDA and CDR2 SQIVND (reference sequence). In DNA form, the CDR3 reads TGTGCCAGTAGTAAATCCGGGACTAGCGCCTCCTACGAGCAGTACTTC. Protein: CASSKSGTSASYEQYF.

The chain uses TRBV6-5 and TRBJ2-5, with unresolved D. Trimming took 4 bases from V and 5 from J, leaving 8 bases between them. This CDR3 has 12 residues. Germline CDR1 is MNHEY and CDR2 is SVGAGI. CDR3 residues: CASSSVRETQYF. CDR3 DNA sequence: TGTGCCAGCAGTTCCGTCCGCGAGACCCAGTACTTC.

This rearrangement joins TRBV11-3 to TRBJ2-1; TRBD2 agrees at 7 bases. Germline-derived CDR1 and CDR2 are SGHNT and YENEEA. The V and J ends lost 4 bases and 5 bases, in that order; junction bases with no gene match: 5. The CDR3 loop spans 14 amino acids. In DNA form, the CDR3 reads TGTGCCAGCAGCTCACTGGGAGGGGACAATGAGCAGTTCTTC. It codes for CASSSLGGDNEQFF.